This T cell receptor beta chain was observed in a study of blood T cells in healthy people across ages. Comments on this clonotype: Its antigen is still unknown.

A second PCR of 7 to 11 cycles used a sample-barcoded 5' primer and a J-beta primer mix. TCRdb recomputed calls from the 5' RACE reads with MiXCR, one row per CDR3 protein. Counted here are about 730,000 distinct CDR3 sequences, approximately 43% occurring once; the ten biggest clones make up around a fifth. Study-level results: While age rose, TCR beta diversity per million T cells dropped in a roughly linear way. Estimates of total diversity, which came from one million sequenced T cells, were considered to be underestimates.

Per the germline V gene, CDR1 is DFQATT and CDR2 is SNEGSKA (reference sequence). The V end lost 5 bases, the J end lost 3 bases, and 18 bases lay between the germline ends. The CDR3 length is 15 residues. The donors, all healthy, were Caucasians living in Russia, aged roughly 6 to 95. This rearrangement joins TRBV20-1 to TRBJ2-3; D is perhaps TRBD1 or TRBD2 (5 bases each). Sequenced: blood. The sequence was obtained from an older woman in good health. The CDR3 sequence is CSAEDFGAGTDTQYF. The CDR3 DNA reads as TGCAGTGCTGAGGACTTCGGGGCAGGGACAGATACGCAGTATTTT.